The T cell receptor (beta chain) described here comes from a study of blood T cell repertoires in COVID-19. Study in general: Sources were T cells, B-cell-depleted T cells, or PBMCs; the material itself was cDNA or gDNA.

Germline V CDR1 and CDR2: SGHDT, YYEEEE. V lost 4 bases to trimming and J lost 4 bases, with 14 bases between them. The CDR3 is 14 amino acids. Methods used by the authors: Scientists estimated how many nucleated cells there were by amplifying reference gene primers. TCRdb keeps only in-frame clones here, not all; method: immunoSEQ multiplex PCR. That table supplies the V and J calls and clone size; D and trimming were determined from the DNA. There are about 210,000 clones in the sample; approximately 83% occur only once, and roughly 2.5% lies in the top ten. This TCR derives from a woman in her 40s with active or convalescent COVID-19. Sequencing was done on a sample of peripheral blood. The V gene is TRBV5-6, the J gene TRBJ1-2; D might be TRBD1 (5 bases). The CDR3 DNA follows: TGTGCCAGCAGCCGTACGATAGGGGTCTATGGCTACACCTTC. Its protein product is CASSRTIGVYGYTF. The whole variable domain, filled in from reference TRBV5-6 and TRBJ1-2, reads DAGVTQSPTHLIKTRGQQVTLRCSPKSGHDTVSWYQQALGQGPQFIFQYYEEEERQRGNFPDRFSGHQFPNYSSELNVNALLLGDSALYLCASSRTIGVYGYTFGSGTRLTVV.